This TCR beta chain was retrieved from a study of neurological immune-mediated disorders. Via MiXCR, TCRdb re-called the 5' RACE reads, giving one row per CDR3 protein. Of roughly 90,000 distinct CDR3 sequences listed, roughly 3.3% were seen once; the top ten hold 2.5% to 3%. Unsorted libraries used 2 million PBMCs kept at -80 degrees C. In this sample, this clonotype turned up many times. The antigen is undetermined. Findings and limits, study-wide: A possible signature appeared as one related-CDR3 cluster, in which phylogenetic grouping placed the repertoires of 18 of 34 multiple sclerosis patients.

This CDR3 has 16 residues. V lost 2 bases, J lost 4 bases, and 7 bases stayed unmatched. The V gene's germline CDR1 is MGHRA and CDR2 YSYEKL. The TCR originated in a woman in her forties or fifties with multiple sclerosis. V gene TRBV4-1 combines with J gene TRBJ1-3; 8 bases align to TRBD1. Sample: PBMCs. The CDR3 region has the DNA TGCGCCAGCAGCCAACTCTACAGGGGGACAGGAAACACCATATATTTT. It translates to CASSQLYRGTGNTIYF.